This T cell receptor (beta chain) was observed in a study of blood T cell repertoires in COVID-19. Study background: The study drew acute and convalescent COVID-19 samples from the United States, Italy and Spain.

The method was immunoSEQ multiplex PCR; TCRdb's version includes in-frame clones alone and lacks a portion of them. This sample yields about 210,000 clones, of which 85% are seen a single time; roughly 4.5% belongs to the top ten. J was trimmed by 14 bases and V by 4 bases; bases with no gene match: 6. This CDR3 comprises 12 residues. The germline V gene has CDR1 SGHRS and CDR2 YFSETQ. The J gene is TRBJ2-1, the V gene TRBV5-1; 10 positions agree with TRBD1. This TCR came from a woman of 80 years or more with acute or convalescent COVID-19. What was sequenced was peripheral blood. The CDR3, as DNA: TGCGCCAGCAGCAATCCGGGACAGGGGAAGTTCTTC. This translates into CASSNPGQGKFF. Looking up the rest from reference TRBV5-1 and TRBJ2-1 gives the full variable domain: KAGVTQTPRYLIKTRGQQVTLSCSPISGHRSVSWYQQTPGQGLQFLFEYFSETQRNKGNFPGRFSGRQFSNSRSEMNVSTLELGDSALYLCASSNPGQGKFFGPGTRLTVL.